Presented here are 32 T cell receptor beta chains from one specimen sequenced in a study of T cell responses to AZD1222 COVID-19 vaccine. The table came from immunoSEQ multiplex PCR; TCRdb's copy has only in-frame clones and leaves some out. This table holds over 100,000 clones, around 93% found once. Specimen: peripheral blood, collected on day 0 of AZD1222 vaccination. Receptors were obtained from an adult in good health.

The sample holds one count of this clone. The CDR3 DNA reads as TGTGCCAGTAGCAGCGGTTTTAACTATGGCTACACCTTC. Protein product: CASSSGFNYGYTF. The rearrangement joins TRBV19 to TRBJ1-2; D gene ambiguous. V dropped 6 bases and J dropped 1 base, with 9 bases sitting between them. Germline assignment: CDR1 LNHDA and CDR2 SQIVND (reference sequence). The CDR3 consists of 13 residues.

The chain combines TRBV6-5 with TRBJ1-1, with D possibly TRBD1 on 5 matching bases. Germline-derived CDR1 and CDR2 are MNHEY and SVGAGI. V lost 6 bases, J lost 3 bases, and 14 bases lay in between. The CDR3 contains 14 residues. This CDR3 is CASRRTFRDTEAFF. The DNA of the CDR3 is TGTGCCAGCAGACGGACATTTAGGGACACTGAAGCTTTCTTT.

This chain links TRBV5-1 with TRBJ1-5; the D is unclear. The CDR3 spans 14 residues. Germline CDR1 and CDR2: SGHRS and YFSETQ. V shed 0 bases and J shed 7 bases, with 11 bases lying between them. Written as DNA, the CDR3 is TGCGCCAGCAGCTTGGGGTCTTCCGGCCAGCCCCAGCATTTT. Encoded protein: CASSLGSSGQPQHF.

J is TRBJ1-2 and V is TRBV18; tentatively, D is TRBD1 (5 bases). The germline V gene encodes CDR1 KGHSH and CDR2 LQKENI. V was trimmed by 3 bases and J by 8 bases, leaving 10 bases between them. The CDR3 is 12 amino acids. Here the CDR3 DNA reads TGTGCCAGCTCACCGGGACCGGAAGGCTACACCTTC. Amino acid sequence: CASSPGPEGYTF.

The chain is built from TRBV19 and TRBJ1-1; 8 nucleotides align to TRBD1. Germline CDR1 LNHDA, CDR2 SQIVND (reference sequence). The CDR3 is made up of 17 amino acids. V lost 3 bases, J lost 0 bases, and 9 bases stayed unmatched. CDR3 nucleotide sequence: TGTGCCAGTAGTATGCCGGACAGGGCAGACATGAACACTGAAGCTTTCTTT. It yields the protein CASSMPDRADMNTEAFF.

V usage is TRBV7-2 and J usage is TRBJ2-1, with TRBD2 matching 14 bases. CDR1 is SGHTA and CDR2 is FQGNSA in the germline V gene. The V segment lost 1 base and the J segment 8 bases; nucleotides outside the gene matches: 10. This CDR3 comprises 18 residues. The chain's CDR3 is CASSLGTRLAGGYDEQFF. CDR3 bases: TGTGCCAGCAGCTTAGGGACGAGACTAGCGGGAGGGTACGATGAGCAGTTCTTC.

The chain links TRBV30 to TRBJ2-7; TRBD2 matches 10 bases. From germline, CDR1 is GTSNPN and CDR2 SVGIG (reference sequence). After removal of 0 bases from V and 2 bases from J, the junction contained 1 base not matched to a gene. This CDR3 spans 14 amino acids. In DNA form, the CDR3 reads TGTGCCTGGAGTGTACTAGCGGGGCCCTACGAGCAGTACTTC. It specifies CAWSVLAGPYEQYF.

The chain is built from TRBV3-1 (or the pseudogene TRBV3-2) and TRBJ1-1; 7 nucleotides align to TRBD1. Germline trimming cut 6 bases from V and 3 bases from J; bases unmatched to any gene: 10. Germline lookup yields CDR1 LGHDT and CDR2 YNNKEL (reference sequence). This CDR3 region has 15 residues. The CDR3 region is CASRDELGQHTEAFF. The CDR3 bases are TGTGCCAGCAGAGACGAGCTGGGACAGCACACTGAAGCTTTCTTT.

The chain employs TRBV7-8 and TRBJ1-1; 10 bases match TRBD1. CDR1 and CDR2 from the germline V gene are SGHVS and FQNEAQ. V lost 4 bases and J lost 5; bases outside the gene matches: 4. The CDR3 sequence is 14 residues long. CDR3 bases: TGTGCCAGCAGCTCCGGGACAGGGGTAACTGAAGCTTTCTTT. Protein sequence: CASSSGTGVTEAFF.

DNA of the CDR3: TGTGCCAGCAGTTCGGACCCCACAGATACGCAGTATTTT. Translation: CASSSDPTDTQYF. V is TRBV5-5 and J is TRBJ2-3, with no clear D. The CDR3 sequence is 13 residues long. V was pared by 5 bases and J by 2 bases, with 9 bases between. Germline V gene sequence: CDR1 SGHKS, CDR2 YYEKEE (reference sequence).

This chain's CDR3 is CASSAPGQGLYGYTF. CDR3 in DNA: TGTGCCAGCAGTGCACCGGGACAGGGCCTCTATGGCTACACCTTC. V gene TRBV7-9 combines with J gene TRBJ1-2; 9 bases line up with TRBD1. The CDR3 totals 15 residues. V was pared by 6 bases and J by 4 bases, with 9 bases of the junction left unmatched. Germline CDR1 SEHNR, CDR2 FQNEAQ (reference sequence).

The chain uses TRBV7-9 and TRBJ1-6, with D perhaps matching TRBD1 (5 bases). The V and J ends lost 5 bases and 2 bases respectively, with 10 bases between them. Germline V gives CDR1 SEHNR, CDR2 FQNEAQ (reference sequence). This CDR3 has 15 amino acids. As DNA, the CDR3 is TGTGCCAGCAGCGTGGGACTCACCTATAATTCACCCCTCCACTTT. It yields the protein CASSVGLTYNSPLHF.

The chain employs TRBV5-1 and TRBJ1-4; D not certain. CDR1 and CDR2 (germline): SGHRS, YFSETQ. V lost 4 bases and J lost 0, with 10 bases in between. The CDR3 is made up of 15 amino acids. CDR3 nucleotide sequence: TGCGCCAGCAGCGGGGAAGGTGCAACTAATGAAAAACTGTTTTTT. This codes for CASSGEGATNEKLFF.

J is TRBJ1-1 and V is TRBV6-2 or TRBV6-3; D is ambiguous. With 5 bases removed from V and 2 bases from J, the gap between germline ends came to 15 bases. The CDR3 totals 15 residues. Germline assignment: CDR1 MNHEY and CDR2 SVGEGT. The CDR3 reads CASSTLIPGNTEAFF. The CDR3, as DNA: TGTGCCAGCAGTACCTTAATTCCAGGTAACACTGAAGCTTTCTTT.

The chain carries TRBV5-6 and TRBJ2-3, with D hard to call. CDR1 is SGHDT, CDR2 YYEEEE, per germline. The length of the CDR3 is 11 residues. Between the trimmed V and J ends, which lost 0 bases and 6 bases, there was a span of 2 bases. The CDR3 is CASSLGDTQYF. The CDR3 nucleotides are TGTGCCAGCAGCTTGGGGGATACGCAGTATTTT.

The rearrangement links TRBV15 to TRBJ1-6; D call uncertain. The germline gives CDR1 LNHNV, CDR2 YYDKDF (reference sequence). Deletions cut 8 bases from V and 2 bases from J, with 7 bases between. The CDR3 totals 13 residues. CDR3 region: CATGQAYNSPLHF. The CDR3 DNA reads TGTGCCACCGGGCAGGCCTATAATTCACCCCTCCACTTT.

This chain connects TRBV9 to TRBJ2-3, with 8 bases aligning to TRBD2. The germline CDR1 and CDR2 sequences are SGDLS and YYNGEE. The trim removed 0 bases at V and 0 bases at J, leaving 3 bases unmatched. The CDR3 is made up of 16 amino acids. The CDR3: CASSVVLAGSTDTQYF. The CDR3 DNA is TGTGCCAGCAGCGTAGTGTTAGCGGGGAGCACAGATACGCAGTATTTT.

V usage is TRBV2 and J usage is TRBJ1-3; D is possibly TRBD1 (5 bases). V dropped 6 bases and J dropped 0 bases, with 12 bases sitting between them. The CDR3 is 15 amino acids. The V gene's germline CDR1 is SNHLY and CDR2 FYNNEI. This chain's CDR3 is CASSFGHLSGNTIYF. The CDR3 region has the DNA TGTGCCAGCAGCTTTGGACACCTCTCTGGAAACACCATATATTTT.

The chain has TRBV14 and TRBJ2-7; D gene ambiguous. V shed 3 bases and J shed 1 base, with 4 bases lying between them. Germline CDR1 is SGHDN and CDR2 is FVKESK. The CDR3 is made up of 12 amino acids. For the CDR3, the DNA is TGTGCCAGCAGCCAGGAATCCTACGAGCAGTACTTC. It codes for CASSQESYEQYF.

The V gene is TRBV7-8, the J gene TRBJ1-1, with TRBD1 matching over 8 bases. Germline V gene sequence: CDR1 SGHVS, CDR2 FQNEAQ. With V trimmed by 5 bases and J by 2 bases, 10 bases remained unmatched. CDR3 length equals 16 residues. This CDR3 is CASSPLAGGLNTEAFF. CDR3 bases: TGTGCCAGCAGCCCCTTGGCAGGGGGCCTTAACACTGAAGCTTTCTTT.

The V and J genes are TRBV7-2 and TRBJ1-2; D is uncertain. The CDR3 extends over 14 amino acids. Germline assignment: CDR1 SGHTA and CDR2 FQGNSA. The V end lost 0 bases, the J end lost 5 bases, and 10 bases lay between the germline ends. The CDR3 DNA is TGTGCCAGCAGCTTAGCGGCTAATAAGTATGGCTACACCTTC. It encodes CASSLAANKYGYTF.

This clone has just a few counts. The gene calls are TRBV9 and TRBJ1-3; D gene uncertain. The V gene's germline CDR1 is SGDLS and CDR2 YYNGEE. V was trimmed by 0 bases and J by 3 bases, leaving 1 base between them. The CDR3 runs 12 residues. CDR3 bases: TGTGCCAGCAGCGTAGGTGGAAACACCATATATTTT. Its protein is CASSVGGNTIYF.

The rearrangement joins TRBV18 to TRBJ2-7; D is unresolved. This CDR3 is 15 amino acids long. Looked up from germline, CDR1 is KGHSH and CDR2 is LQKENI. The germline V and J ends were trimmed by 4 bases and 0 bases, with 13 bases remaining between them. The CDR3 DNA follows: TGTGCCAGCTCACAAACCCGGACCTTCTCCTACGAGCAGTACTTC. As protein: CASSQTRTFSYEQYF.

The CDR3 reads CASSSGGPMNTEAFF. CDR3 bases: TGTGCCAGCAGTTCAGGGGGCCCAATGAACACTGAAGCTTTCTTT. The V and J genes are TRBV27 and TRBJ1-1; 8 bases line up with TRBD1. V lost 4 bases to trimming and J lost 0 bases; unmatched junction nucleotides: 4. Germline CDR1 is MNHEY and CDR2 is SMNVEV (reference sequence). This CDR3 contains 15 residues.

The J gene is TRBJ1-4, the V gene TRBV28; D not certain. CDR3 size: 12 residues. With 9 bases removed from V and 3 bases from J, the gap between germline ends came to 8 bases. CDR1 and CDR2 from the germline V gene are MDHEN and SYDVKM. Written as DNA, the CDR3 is TGTGCCAGTTGGGGATCTAATGAAAAACTGTTTTTT. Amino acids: CASWGSNEKLFF.

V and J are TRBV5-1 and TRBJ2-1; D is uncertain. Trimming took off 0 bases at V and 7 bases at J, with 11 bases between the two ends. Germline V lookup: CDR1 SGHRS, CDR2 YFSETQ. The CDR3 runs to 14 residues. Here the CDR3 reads CASSLGSPVNEQFF. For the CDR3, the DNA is TGCGCCAGCAGCTTGGGGAGCCCGGTTAATGAGCAGTTCTTC.

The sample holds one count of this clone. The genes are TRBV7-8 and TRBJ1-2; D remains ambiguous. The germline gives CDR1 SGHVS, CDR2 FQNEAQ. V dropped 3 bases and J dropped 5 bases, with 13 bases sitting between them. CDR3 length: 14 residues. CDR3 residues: CASSLNTLGYGYTF. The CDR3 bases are TGTGCCAGCAGCTTGAACACGTTGGGATATGGCTACACCTTC.

CDR3 sequence reads: CASSFFNSGGDSPLHF. The CDR3, as DNA: TGTGCCAGCAGCTTTTTCAACTCAGGGGGTGATTCACCCCTCCACTTT. This chain links TRBV11-2 with TRBJ1-6, with 7 bases identical to TRBD1. V lost 3 bases and J lost 8; bases outside the gene matches: 10. Germline loops: CDR1 SGHAT, CDR2 FQNNGV. CDR3 size: 16 residues.

The CDR3 region is CASSPRQVQNYGYTF. CDR3 in DNA: TGCGCCAGCAGCCCGCGACAGGTTCAAAACTATGGCTACACCTTC. The V call is TRBV4-3, the J call TRBJ1-2; TRBD1 might be the D (6 bases). Trimming pared 4 bases from V and 2 bases from J, leaving 14 bases between. Germline-derived CDR1 and CDR2 are LGHNA and YSLEER. CDR3 length equals 15 residues.

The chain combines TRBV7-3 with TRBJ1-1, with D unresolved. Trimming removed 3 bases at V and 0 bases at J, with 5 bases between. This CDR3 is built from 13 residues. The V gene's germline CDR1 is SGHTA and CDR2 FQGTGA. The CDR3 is CASSFRMNTEAFF. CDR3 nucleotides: TGTGCCAGCAGCTTTCGCATGAACACTGAAGCTTTCTTT. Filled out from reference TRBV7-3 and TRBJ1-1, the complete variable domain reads GAGVSQTPSNKVTEKGKYVELRCDPISGHTALYWYRQSLGQGPEFLIYFQGTGAADDSGLPNDRFFAVRPEGSVSTLKIQRTERGDSAVYLCASSFRMNTEAFFGQGTRLTVV.

This CDR3 is CASSLEGGRNTEAFF. The CDR3, as DNA: TGTGCCAGCAGCCTGGAGGGGGGGCGGAACACTGAAGCTTTCTTT. The rearrangement uses TRBV5-4 and TRBJ1-1, with D maybe TRBD1 (6 bases). This CDR3 region has 15 residues. The germline CDR1 and CDR2 sequences are SGHNT and YYREEE (reference sequence). The V end lost 4 bases, the J end lost 1 base, and 14 bases lay between the germline ends. Full variable domain (outside the CDR3, taken from reference TRBV5-4 and TRBJ1-1): ETGVTQSPTHLIKTRGQQVTLRCSSQSGHNTVSWYQQALGQGPQFIFQYYREEENGRGNFPPRFSGLQFPNYSSELNVNALELDDSALYLCASSLEGGRNTEAFFGQGTRLTVV.

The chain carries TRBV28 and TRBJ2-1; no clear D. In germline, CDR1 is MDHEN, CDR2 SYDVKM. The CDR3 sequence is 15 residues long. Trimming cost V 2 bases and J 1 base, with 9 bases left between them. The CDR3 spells CASSLTILSYNEQFF. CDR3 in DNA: TGTGCCAGCAGTTTAACCATCTTATCCTACAATGAGCAGTTCTTC. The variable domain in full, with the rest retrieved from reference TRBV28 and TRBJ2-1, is DVKVTQSSRYLVKRTGEKVFLECVQDMDHENMFWYRQDPGLGLRLIYFSYDVKMKEKGDIPEGYSVSREKKERFSLILESASTNQTSMYLCASSLTILSYNEQFFGPGTRLTVL.